This T cell receptor (beta chain) stems from a study of shared clonotypes between healthy human individuals. Clones were read by immunoSEQ multiplex PCR, and TCRdb kept only the in-frame ones, dropping some. Of hundreds of thousands of clones listed, less than 80% were seen once; the top ten hold around 1.7%. Remarks on this clone: The antigen remains undetermined.

Study results and limitations: Naive CD4 clonotypes were shared across a handful of donors at about 5.3%.

The sample consisted of memory CD4+ T cells sorted from blood. The sample's subset: CD45RA-negative fraction. The clonotype comes from a woman in her twenties or thirties in good health.

The CDR3 here is CASTGRGGELFF. CDR3 sequence (DNA): TGTGCCAGCACCGGACGGGGCGGGGAGCTGTTTTTT. The chain is built from TRBV2 and TRBJ2-2, with D possibly matching TRBD2 (5 bases). V was pared by 7 bases and J by 7 bases, with 10 bases between. Germline CDR1 and CDR2: SNHLY and FYNNEI. The CDR3 runs 12 residues.